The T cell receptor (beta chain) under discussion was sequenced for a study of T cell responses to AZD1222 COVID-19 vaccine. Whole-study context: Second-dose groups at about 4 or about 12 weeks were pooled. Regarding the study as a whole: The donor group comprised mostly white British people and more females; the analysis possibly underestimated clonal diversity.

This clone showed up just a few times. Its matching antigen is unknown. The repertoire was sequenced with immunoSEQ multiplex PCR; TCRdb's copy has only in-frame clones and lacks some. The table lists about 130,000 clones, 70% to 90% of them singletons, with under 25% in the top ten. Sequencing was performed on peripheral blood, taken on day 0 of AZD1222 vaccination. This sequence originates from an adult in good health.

The chain's CDR3 is CASSYGGRYSGNTIYF. Written as DNA, the CDR3 is TGTGCCAGCAGTTACGGGGGGCGCTACTCTGGAAACACCATATATTTT. The chain carries TRBV6-5 and TRBJ1-3, with D maybe TRBD1 (6 bases). The germline V gene encodes CDR1 MNHEY and CDR2 SVGAGI. The CDR3 loop spans 16 amino acids. The V gene lost 2 bases and the J gene lost 0 bases, with 11 bases spanning the gap.